These 30 T cell receptor beta chains came from one sample sequenced in a study of T cell changes during pregnancy in multiple sclerosis (dated by TCRdb to about 2019). The protocol used for the library was the immunoSEQ multiplex PCR assay. TCRdb re-hosts the immuneACCESS table, in-frame sequences only. Its copies lack some clones; in the studies checked, an unresolved V gene accounts for under half of them, and the cause for the rest is not known. The sample table lists tens of thousands of clones, roughly 93% of them with a count of one. The ten largest clones add up to about 1.9% of the sample. Source: peripheral blood, taken in the second trimester of pregnancy. These receptors came from a female donor with multiple sclerosis, enrolled in a pregnancy study.

The chain has TRBV30 and TRBJ1-3, with 7 nucleotides matching TRBD1. V trimming: 2 bases; J trimming: 4 bases; junction bases outside the gene matches: 8. From germline, CDR1 is GTSNPN and CDR2 SVGIG (reference sequence). The CDR3 runs to 15 residues. The CDR3 here is CAWSRDSGGGNTIYF. The CDR3 nucleotides are TGTGCCTGGAGTAGGGACAGCGGAGGAGGAAACACCATATATTTT.

The chain carries TRBV30 and TRBJ2-7; TRBD2 matches at 8 bases. Trimming removed 5 bases from V and 5 bases from J; junction bases left unmatched: 5. Per germline, CDR1 GTSNPN and CDR2 SVGIG (reference sequence). CDR3 length: 12 amino acids. The CDR3 loop is CAWVPGRDEQYF. In nucleotides, the CDR3 is TGTGCCTGGGTACCCGGGAGGGACGAGCAGTACTTC. The full variable domain, with the rest looked up from reference TRBV30 and TRBJ2-7, is SQTIHQWPATLVQPVGSPLSLECTVEGTSNPNLYWYRQAAGRGLQLLFYSVGIGQISSEVPQNLSASRPQDRQFILSSKKLLLSDSGFYLCAWVPGRDEQYFGPGTRLTVT.

The chain couples TRBV11-3 to TRBJ1-1; maybe TRBD1 (6 bases). Germline V gene lookup returns CDR1 SGHNT and CDR2 YENEEA. There are 13 residues in the CDR3. Trimming took 4 bases from V and 5 from J, leaving 11 bases between them. CDR3 sequence reads: CASSSNRDTEAFF. In DNA, the CDR3 is TGTGCCAGCAGCTCCAACAGGGATACTGAAGCTTTCTTT.

The chain is built from TRBV19 and TRBJ1-3; 7 nucleotides line up with TRBD1. Looked up from germline, CDR1 is LNHDA and CDR2 is SQIVND (reference sequence). Trimming cost V 10 bases and J 2 bases; bases outside gene matches: 5. The CDR3 contains 13 residues. The CDR3 nucleotides read TGTGCCACCAACAGGGGACCTGGAAACACCATATATTTT. Its protein product is CATNRGPGNTIYF.

The chain carries TRBV7-9 and TRBJ2-1; 10 nucleotides line up with TRBD1. Trimming at V came to 5 bases and at J to 7 bases, leaving 5 bases not matched to a gene. Germline V gives CDR1 SEHNR, CDR2 FQNEAQ (reference sequence). CDR3 length: 14 residues. The DNA for the CDR3 is TGTGCCAGCAGCGCCCGGGACAGGGGTAATGAGCAGTTCTTC. It is translated as CASSARDRGNEQFF. Filled out from reference TRBV7-9 and TRBJ2-1, the complete variable domain reads DTGVSQNPRHKITKRGQNVTFRCDPISEHNRLYWYRQTLGQGPEFLTYFQNEAQLEKSRLLSDRFSAERPKGSFSTLEIQRTEQGDSAMYLCASSARDRGNEQFFGPGTRLTVL.

This clone was observed a handful of times. The chain carries TRBV5-8 and TRBJ2-3; the D gene is possibly TRBD1 (6 bases). This CDR3 comprises 17 residues. Trimming took off 2 bases at V and 1 base at J, with 17 bases between the two ends. Looked up from germline, CDR1 is SGHTS and CDR2 is YDEGEE. DNA of the CDR3: TGTGCCAGCAGCTTCTCCAGGGGAAAGCCTCGCACAGATACGCAGTATTTT. Protein product: CASSFSRGKPRTDTQYF.

The chain combines TRBV5-5 with TRBJ2-4; TRBD2 matches 7 bases. CDR3 length equals 15 residues. J lost 5 bases, V lost 4 bases, and 9 bases had no gene match. Germline-derived CDR1 and CDR2 are SGHKS and YYEKEE (reference sequence). The CDR3 DNA is TGTGCCAGCAGCCGTGCCGGTACTAGCGAAAACATTCAGTACTTC. Amino acid sequence: CASSRAGTSENIQYF.

The rearrangement joins TRBV9 to TRBJ2-1; 8 bases are shared with TRBD2. The V segment lost 7 bases and the J segment 7 bases; nucleotides outside the gene matches: 16. The CDR3 sequence is 16 residues long. Germline CDR1 reads SGDLS; CDR2 reads YYNGEE. CDR3 residues: CASAPQGIAGTNEQFF. The CDR3 nucleotides read TGTGCCAGCGCCCCCCAGGGGATAGCGGGAACGAATGAGCAGTTCTTC.

The chain links TRBV6-5 to TRBJ2-3, with a weak D call TRBD1 (6 bases). Germline assignment: CDR1 MNHEY and CDR2 SVGAGI. This CDR3 comprises 15 residues. Deletions cut 10 bases from V and 6 bases from J, with 23 bases between. In DNA form, the CDR3 reads TGTGCCACCACATTTTTGGGGGCCCCCCCCGATACGCAGTATTTT. Protein sequence: CATTFLGAPPDTQYF.

The rearrangement links TRBV27 to TRBJ2-7; perhaps TRBD1 as D (7 bases). V was shortened by 6 bases and J by 3 bases, with 18 bases between the two germline ends. CDR1 and CDR2 (germline): MNHEY, SMNVEV (reference sequence). This CDR3 spans 15 amino acids. Written as DNA, the CDR3 is TGTGCCAGCAGCCCCTTTGGAGGGGGCTACTACGAGCAGTACTTC. Translating it yields CASSPFGGGYYEQYF.

The CDR3 here is CASSRDRGEGNTIYF. The CDR3 DNA is TGTGCCAGCAGCCGAGACAGGGGTGAGGGTAACACCATATATTTT. The chain has TRBV6-6 and TRBJ1-3; 8 bases match TRBD1. The CDR3 length is 15 residues. Unmatched junction bases numbered 11, after V lost 6 bases and J lost 7 bases. Germline lookup yields CDR1 MNHNY and CDR2 SVGAGI (reference sequence).

The rearrangement uses TRBV28 and TRBJ2-7; 7 bases are shared with TRBD1. Germline V CDR1 and CDR2: MDHEN, SYDVKM. Trimming cost V 4 bases and J 3 bases; bases outside gene matches: 3. The CDR3 extends over 13 amino acids. For the CDR3, the DNA is TGTGCCAGCAGTTATTACAGGGGCTACGAGCAGTACTTC. Protein: CASSYYRGYEQYF.

This chain connects TRBV18 to TRBJ2-7; the match to TRBD1 covers 9 bases. The CDR3 runs to 16 residues. Germline V gene data show CDR1 as KGHSH and CDR2 as LQKENI. J gave up 3 bases and V 3 bases, and 9 bases lay outside the gene matches. The CDR3 DNA follows: TGTGCCAGCTCACCTGTGGGGACAGGGCGAGTCTACGAGCAGTACTTC. Translation: CASSPVGTGRVYEQYF. Full variable domain (outside the CDR3, taken from reference TRBV18 and TRBJ2-7): NAGVMQNPRHLVRRRGQEARLRCSPMKGHSHVYWYRQLPEEGLKFMVYLQKENIIDESGMPKERFSAEFPKEGPSILRIQQVVRGDSAAYFCASSPVGTGRVYEQYFGPGTRLTVT.

The rearrangement links TRBV2 to TRBJ2-1; no definite D call. Germline V gene sequence: CDR1 SNHLY, CDR2 FYNNEI. V was shortened by 6 bases and J by 8 bases, with 17 bases between the two germline ends. The CDR3 runs 14 residues. The CDR3 protein is CASRKRLEVDEQFF. The CDR3 coding sequence is TGTGCCAGCAGGAAGCGTCTAGAGGTCGATGAGCAGTTCTTC.

This chain uses TRBV7-9 with TRBJ1-2; 7 bases align to TRBD1. CDR3 length: 14 residues. J lost 5 bases, V lost 4 bases, and 7 bases had no gene match. Looked up from germline, CDR1 is SEHNR and CDR2 is FQNEAQ (reference sequence). The CDR3 DNA sequence: TGTGCCAGCAGCTCCCTGACAGGGACTTATGGCTACACCTTC. Protein sequence: CASSSLTGTYGYTF. The full variable domain, its missing parts supplied by reference TRBV7-9 and TRBJ1-2, is DTGVSQNPRHKITKRGQNVTFRCDPISEHNRLYWYRQTLGQGPEFLTYFQNEAQLEKSRLLSDRFSAERPKGSFSTLEIQRTEQGDSAMYLCASSSLTGTYGYTFGSGTRLTVV.

The chain employs TRBV7-6 and TRBJ2-5; TRBD2 aligns across 7 bases. TRBJ2-7 matches the DNA end more closely, so the J call is doubtful. Germline V CDR1 and CDR2: SGHVS, FNYEAQ. The CDR3 is 14 amino acids. This CDR3 reads CASSGVGGSGEQYF. CDR3 DNA: TGTGCCAGCAGCGGGGTTGGCGGGAGTGGCGAGCAGTACTTC.

The V and J genes are TRBV29-1 and TRBJ2-3; the match to TRBD2 covers 8 bases. CDR3 length: 16 residues. Germline loops: CDR1 SQVTM, CDR2 ANQGSEA. V lost 1 base to trimming and J lost 4 bases; unmatched junction nucleotides: 10. Written as DNA, the CDR3 is TGCAGCGTTGAAGGATTTAGCGGGAAATCAGCAGATACGCAGTATTTT. The encoded protein is CSVEGFSGKSADTQYF.

V gene TRBV2 combines with J gene TRBJ2-7, with 10 nucleotides matching TRBD1. This CDR3 is 13 amino acids long. Trimming removed 6 bases from V and 5 bases from J; junction bases left unmatched: 4. Looked up from germline, CDR1 is SNHLY and CDR2 is FYNNEI. The CDR3 bases are TGTGCCAGCAGCGGACAGGGGGTAAACGAGCAGTACTTC. This codes for CASSGQGVNEQYF.

This rearrangement joins TRBV2 to TRBJ2-5; D is unclear. The CDR3 totals 11 residues. V was trimmed by 5 bases and J by 11 bases, leaving 12 bases between them. Per the germline V gene, CDR1 is SNHLY and CDR2 is FYNNEI. CDR3 DNA: TGTGCCAGCAGTCCCCTGGGCTCGCAGTACTTC. Translated, it gives CASSPLGSQYF.

The chain joins TRBV5-1 to TRBJ2-7; 13 bases line up with TRBD2. CDR1 is SGHRS and CDR2 is YFSETQ in the germline V gene. This CDR3 has 13 residues. V shed 3 bases and J 7 bases; nucleotides not matched to a gene: 1. The CDR3 DNA reads as TGCGCCAGCAGCTCGGGACTAGCGGGGGAGCAGTACTTC. Encoded protein: CASSSGLAGEQYF.

The chain joins TRBV7-9 to TRBJ2-3, with TRBD2 matching 12 bases. Looked up from germline, CDR1 is SEHNR and CDR2 is FQNEAQ (reference sequence). With 1 base clipped from V and 5 bases from J, the junction kept 7 bases outside the gene matches. The CDR3 spans 17 residues. CDR3 amino acids: CASSLGLAGAPGDTQYF. CDR3 bases: TGTGCCAGCAGCTTAGGACTAGCGGGAGCCCCGGGAGATACGCAGTATTTT.

This chain uses TRBV6-1 with TRBJ1-5, with 7 bases identical to TRBD1. The germline CDR1 and CDR2 sequences are MNHNS and SASEGT. The J segment lost 7 bases and the V segment lost 4 bases, leaving 13 bases of the junction unmatched. The CDR3 length is 16 residues. CDR3 in DNA: TGTGCCAGCAGTGCGAAGACCGGGACAGAGGGCCAGCCCCAGCATTTT. This encodes CASSAKTGTEGQPQHF.

The chain couples TRBV6-6 to TRBJ2-6; perhaps TRBD2 as D (6 bases). Germline CDR1 reads MNHNY; CDR2 reads SVGAGI (reference sequence). The CDR3 extends over 15 amino acids. The V gene lost 6 bases and the J gene lost 2 bases, with 11 bases spanning the gap. The CDR3 is CASSGSGAGANVLTF. The DNA for the CDR3 is TGTGCCAGCAGCGGATCGGGGGCTGGGGCCAACGTCCTGACTTTC.

The J gene is TRBJ2-3, the V gene TRBV29-1, with a possible D match to TRBD2 (6 bases). Trimming pared 0 bases from V and 4 bases from J, leaving 20 bases between. The germline gives CDR1 SQVTM, CDR2 ANQGSEA. This CDR3 comprises 17 residues. The CDR3 coding sequence is TGCAGCGTTGAAGAGGGTGTGAGACTAGGAGTTTCAGATACGCAGTATTTT. Protein: CSVEEGVRLGVSDTQYF.

V usage is TRBV11-2 and J usage is TRBJ2-3, with TRBD2 identical over 12 bases. CDR1 SGHAT and CDR2 FQNNGV come from the germline V gene. The junction had 5 bases not matched to a gene; V was cut back by 5 bases and J by 2 bases. CDR3 length: 16 amino acids. Here the CDR3 DNA reads TGTGCCAGCAGCCTTCGGACTAGCGGGAACACAGATACGCAGTATTTT. Translated, it gives CASSLRTSGNTDTQYF.

The chain recombines TRBV5-6 with TRBJ1-2; the match to TRBD1 covers 8 bases. The trim removed 2 bases at V and 6 bases at J, leaving 6 bases unmatched. This CDR3 region has 14 residues. Looked up from germline, CDR1 is SGHDT and CDR2 is YYEEEE. The CDR3 region has the DNA TGTGCCAGCAGCTTCTGGGACAGGACGGATGGCTACACCTTC. It specifies CASSFWDRTDGYTF. Filled out from reference TRBV5-6 and TRBJ1-2, the complete variable domain reads DAGVTQSPTHLIKTRGQQVTLRCSPKSGHDTVSWYQQALGQGPQFIFQYYEEEERQRGNFPDRFSGHQFPNYSSELNVNALLLGDSALYLCASSFWDRTDGYTFGSGTRLTVV.

This clone was observed a single time. The chain recombines TRBV13 with TRBJ2-7; 10 bases agree with TRBD2. This CDR3 is built from 16 residues. From germline, CDR1 is PRHDT and CDR2 FYEKMQ (reference sequence). The ends lost 5 bases at V and 0 bases at J; junction bases unmatched: 7. CDR3 amino acids: CASSDQTSGRSYEQYF. For the CDR3, the DNA is TGTGCCAGCAGCGATCAGACTAGCGGGCGCTCCTACGAGCAGTACTTC.

DNA of the CDR3: TGTGCCAGCAGCTTGGTGGAGCGGGATGGCGGGGAGCTGTTTTTT. This codes for CASSLVERDGGELFF. The chain recombines TRBV5-4 with TRBJ2-2, with 7 positions matching TRBD2. Germline CDR1 SGHNT, CDR2 YYREEE (reference sequence). V was clipped by 0 bases and J by 7 bases; unmatched bases: 6. CDR3 length: 15 residues.

The gene calls are TRBV19 and TRBJ2-2; D possibly corresponds to TRBD1 (6 bases). V was shortened by 7 bases and J by 0 bases, with 21 bases between the two germline ends. The CDR3 is made up of 18 amino acids. Germline CDR1 LNHDA, CDR2 SQIVND (reference sequence). The DNA for the CDR3 is TGTGCCAGTAAAAGGGGGTCTGCGGGCAGTGCGAACACCGGGGAGCTGTTTTTT. The encoded protein is CASKRGSAGSANTGELFF.

The rearrangement joins TRBV6-1 to TRBJ2-3; 7 positions match TRBD2. The CDR3 loop spans 14 amino acids. The germline V gene encodes CDR1 MNHNS and CDR2 SASEGT. The V and J ends lost 8 bases and 4 bases, in that order; junction bases with no gene match: 9. The CDR3 DNA sequence: TGTGCCAGCGGGGCGGGAGTGGGCGCAGATACGCAGTATTTT. Translation gives CASGAGVGADTQYF.